This T cell receptor (beta chain) was sequenced during a study of blood T cell repertoires in COVID-19. Study-level information: Material from acute and convalescent COVID-19 was sourced from the United States, Italy and Spain. Sample material is recorded as cDNA or gDNA derived from T cells, B-cell-depleted T cells, or PBMCs.

Germline V gene data show CDR1 as SGHTA and CDR2 as FQGNSA. With 1 base clipped from V and 2 bases from J, the junction kept 3 bases outside the gene matches. This CDR3 spans 15 amino acids. Source study methods: It was from reference gene primer amplification that nucleated cell counts were estimated. Data came from immunoSEQ multiplex PCR; TCRdb stores just in-frame clones and leaves some out. That table furnishes V, J and clone size, whereas the DNA furnished D and trimming. The table includes 140,000 or so clones, 88% detected once. The sequence came from a man between 65 and 80 years old with acute or convalescent COVID-19. Input material: peripheral blood. The V gene is TRBV7-2, the J gene TRBJ2-7, with 9 bases aligning to TRBD2. In DNA, the CDR3 is TGTGCCAGCAGCTTAGGGCTAGCGGGAACCTACGAGCAGTACTTC. Translation: CASSLGLAGTYEQYF.